The 28 T cell receptor beta chains below all came from one sample that was sequenced in a study of neurological immune-mediated disorders. TCRdb re-analysed the 5' RACE reads in MiXCR, keeping a single row per CDR3 protein. This sample has about 70,000 distinct CDR3 sequences, with approximately 3.4% found just once. The sequenced material came from PBMCs. The receptors were gathered from a woman aged 45-65 years with multiple sclerosis.

Ten or more counts support this clonotype. This CDR3 is CSAPFGGTGELFF. The CDR3 DNA follows: TGCAGTGCTCCTTTTGGGGGCACCGGGGAGCTGTTTTTT. The chain uses TRBV20-1 and TRBJ2-2; tentatively, D is TRBD1 or TRBD2 (5 bases each). CDR1 is DFQATT and CDR2 is SNEGSKA in the germline V gene (reference sequence). The CDR3 is 13 amino acids. V was shortened by 5 bases and J by 4 bases, with 11 bases between the two germline ends.

The rearrangement uses TRBV11-3 and TRBJ1-1, with TRBD1 identical over 8 bases. This CDR3 is built from 15 residues. The V segment lost 5 bases and the J segment 1 base; nucleotides outside the gene matches: 6. Germline loops: CDR1 SGHNT, CDR2 YENEEA. For the CDR3, the DNA is TGTGCCAGCAGCACCCGACAGGGGTCGAACACTGAAGCTTTCTTT. Translated, it gives CASSTRQGSNTEAFF. Drawing the rest from reference TRBV11-3 and TRBJ1-1, the complete variable domain is EAGVVQSPRYKIIEKKQPVAFWCNPISGHNTLYWYLQNLGQGPELLIRYENEEAVDDSQLPKDRFSAERLKGVDSTLKIQPAELGDSAVYLCASSTRQGSNTEAFFGQGTRLTVV.

This clonotype was counted at least ten times. V gene TRBV20-1 combines with J gene TRBJ2-1; D is unclear. CDR1 DFQATT and CDR2 SNEGSKA come from the germline V gene (reference sequence). V dropped 3 bases and J dropped 4 bases, with 13 bases sitting between them. The CDR3 totals 14 residues. The CDR3 DNA sequence: TGCAGTGCTAGGGTCAGACTCCAGTACAATGAGCAGTTCTTC. Translation: CSARVRLQYNEQFF.

At least ten counts were recorded for this clonotype. The gene calls are TRBV7-2 and TRBJ2-7, with D tentatively TRBD2 (6 bases). The germline V and J ends were trimmed by 0 bases and 5 bases, with 14 bases remaining between them. Germline loops: CDR1 SGHTA, CDR2 FQGNSA. There are 15 residues in the CDR3. CDR3 loop: CASSLATGRGNEQYF. Here the CDR3 DNA reads TGTGCCAGCAGCTTAGCCACCGGACGGGGGAACGAGCAGTACTTC.

This clonotype appeared many times. V gene TRBV5-1 combines with J gene TRBJ1-1; D is unresolved. Trimming stripped 0 bases from V and 6 bases from J, with 9 bases between. Germline CDR1 SGHRS, CDR2 YFSETQ. The CDR3 is 13 amino acids. CDR3 DNA sequence: TGCGCCAGCAGCTTGGGGGCCTCCGCTGAAGCTTTCTTT. It specifies CASSLGASAEAFF.

There are many counts of this clonotype. The CDR3 protein is CASSVGGNSPLHF. In DNA, the CDR3 is TGTGCCAGCAGCGTTGGGGGGAACTCACCCCTCCACTTT. This chain connects TRBV9 to TRBJ1-6; D is perhaps TRBD1 (5 bases). This CDR3 spans 13 amino acids. Deletions cut 2 bases from V and 10 bases from J, with 10 bases between. In germline, CDR1 is SGDLS, CDR2 YYNGEE. Using reference TRBV9 and TRBJ1-6 for the parts outside the CDR3, the full variable domain is DSGVTQTPKHLITATGQRVTLRCSPRSGDLSVYWYQQSLDQGLQFLIQYYNGEERAKGNILERFSAQQFPDLHSELNLSSLELGDSALYFCASSVGGNSPLHFGNGTRLTVT.

This clonotype was recorded at least ten times. The chain recombines TRBV5-1 with TRBJ2-3, with 11 bases identical to TRBD1. J lost 5 bases, V lost 1 base, and 9 bases had no gene match. This CDR3 spans 17 amino acids. Germline V gene lookup returns CDR1 SGHRS and CDR2 YFSETQ. The CDR3 region is CASSLTGTGGNQDTQYF. CDR3 bases: TGCGCCAGCAGCTTGACCGGGACAGGGGGTAACCAAGATACGCAGTATTTT.

This clonotype was observed many times. This rearrangement joins TRBV7-2 to TRBJ1-5; D remains ambiguous. The V end lost 2 bases, the J end lost 0 bases, and 8 bases lay between the germline ends. From germline, CDR1 is SGHTA and CDR2 FQGNSA. The CDR3 covers 15 residues. CDR3 residues: CASSLFWNSNQPQHF. CDR3 sequence (DNA): TGTGCCAGCAGCTTATTCTGGAATAGCAATCAGCCCCAGCATTTT.

This clonotype was counted many times. The chain recombines TRBV11-3 with TRBJ2-1; D call uncertain. Trimming removed 1 base at V and 4 bases at J, with 11 bases between. The CDR3 consists of 15 residues. CDR1 and CDR2 from the germline V gene are SGHNT and YENEEA. The CDR3 region has the DNA TGTGCCAGCAGCTTAGGGGGTTCCTTTTACAATGAGCAGTTCTTC. Its protein is CASSLGGSFYNEQFF.

Many counts were recorded for this clonotype. The chain joins TRBV6-4 to TRBJ2-1; 14 bases are a match to TRBD2. V was clipped by 6 bases and J by 9 bases; unmatched bases: 7. From germline, CDR1 is MRHNA and CDR2 SNTAGT. CDR3 length: 15 residues. CDR3 loop: CASSRLAGGPGEQFF. The DNA of the CDR3 is TGTGCCAGCAGCCGACTAGCGGGGGGGCCCGGTGAGCAGTTCTTC.

Many counts were recorded for this clonotype. This chain connects TRBV12-3 or TRBV12-4 to TRBJ1-5; 7 bases map to TRBD1. The CDR3 totals 17 residues. The J segment lost 0 bases and the V segment lost 6 bases, leaving 11 bases of the junction unmatched. CDR3 loop: CASSPAGDSYSNQPQHF. CDR3 nucleotides: TGTGCCAGCAGCCCCGCTGGGGACAGCTATAGCAATCAGCCCCAGCATTTT.

In this sample, this clonotype is medium-sized. V and J are TRBV24-1 and TRBJ2-1; 12 positions match TRBD2. This CDR3 is built from 18 residues. CDR1 is KGHDR, CDR2 SFDVKD, per germline. J lost 9 bases, V lost 0 bases, and 11 bases had no gene match. CDR3 sequence: CATSDLTITSGRSSEQFF. The CDR3 coding sequence is TGTGCCACCAGTGATTTGACCATTACTAGCGGGAGGAGTAGTGAGCAGTTCTTC.

As to this clonotype: At one end the junction does not follow the germline gene, possibly because of a read error. This chain links TRBV15 with TRBJ2-7; 11 positions match TRBD1. The CDR3 covers 15 residues. Germline CDR1 LNHNV, CDR2 YYDKDF (reference sequence). CDR3 nucleotide sequence: TGTGTCACCAGCAGACCGGGACAGGGGGTGTACGAGCATTACTTC. This sequence encodes CVTSRPGQGVYEHYF.

This clonotype was seen a handful of times. Since a much larger clone is just one base distant, this may be a read error. The J gene is TRBJ1-6, the V gene TRBV18; D uncertain. The CDR3 has 13 amino acids. Germline V gene sequence: CDR1 KGHSH, CDR2 LQKENI. This CDR3 is CASSPLMDSPLNF. The CDR3 DNA follows: TGTGCCAGCTCACCTCTTATGGATTCACCCCTCAACTTT.

This clonotype has ten or more counts. The CDR3 DNA is TGTGCCAGCAGCTTAGCCACGGTGGCGGGTGAGCAGTTCTTC. Translated, it gives CASSLATVAGEQFF. The chain carries TRBV7-2 and TRBJ2-1, with D perhaps matching TRBD2 (5 bases). With 0 bases removed from V and 9 bases from J, the gap between germline ends came to 12 bases. The CDR3 consists of 14 residues. CDR1 and CDR2 (germline): SGHTA, FQGNSA.

This clonotype was seen repeatedly, ten times or more. A read error may produce the germline difference seen at one junction end. This chain connects TRBV6-6 to TRBJ2-2; 13 nucleotides align to TRBD2. Germline loops: CDR1 MNHNY, CDR2 SVGAGI (reference sequence). The CDR3 loop spans 17 amino acids. In nucleotides, the CDR3 is TGTGCCAGCAGTCCTACTAGCGGGGGGGCGAACGCCGGGGAGCTGTTTTTT. It specifies CASSPTSGGANAGELFF.

This clonotype was observed at least ten times. The chain is built from TRBV7-9 and TRBJ2-3; D tentatively reads TRBD1 or TRBD2 (5 bases each). Looked up from germline, CDR1 is SEHNR and CDR2 is FQNEAQ (reference sequence). V was shortened by 5 bases and J by 11 bases, with 14 bases between the two germline ends. The CDR3 totals 12 residues. Here the CDR3 DNA reads TGTGCCAGCAGCCAGAGGGGCCTGGAGCAGTATTTT. This codes for CASSQRGLEQYF. The whole variable domain, remainder taken from reference TRBV7-9 and TRBJ2-3, is DTGVSQNPRHKITKRGQNVTFRCDPISEHNRLYWYRQTLGQGPEFLTYFQNEAQLEKSRLLSDRFSAERPKGSFSTLEIQRTEQGDSAMYLCASSQRGLEQYFGPGTRLTVL.

This clonotype was picked up many times. This chain joins TRBV27 and TRBJ2-1; 7 positions match TRBD1. With 4 bases clipped from V and 6 bases from J, the junction kept 9 bases outside the gene matches. The CDR3 has 15 amino acids. Germline V gene lookup returns CDR1 MNHEY and CDR2 SMNVEV (reference sequence). The DNA for the CDR3 is TGTGCCAGCAGTTCCCGGGACAGTAAATTCAATGAGCAGTTCTTC. Its translation: CASSSRDSKFNEQFF.

This sequence joins TRBV4-2 and TRBJ1-4, with D perhaps matching TRBD1 (5 bases). The length of the CDR3 is 15 residues. V was cut by 3 bases and J by 6 bases, with 14 bases left in between. Germline V gene sequence: CDR1 LGHNA, CDR2 YNFKEQ. CDR3: CASSQDKGRYEKLFF. CDR3 nucleotide sequence: TGTGCCAGCAGCCAGGACAAGGGGAGGTATGAAAAACTGTTTTTT.

This clonotype was detected many times. This chain joins TRBV5-8 and TRBJ1-2; D unresolved. Trimming left V 0 bases short and J 6 bases short, with 9 bases between. Germline V lookup: CDR1 SGHTS, CDR2 YDEGEE. This CDR3 spans 13 amino acids. CDR3 loop: CASSLERIDGYTF. The CDR3 DNA is TGTGCCAGCAGCTTGGAACGGATTGATGGCTACACCTTC.

This clonotype was found many times. This rearrangement joins TRBV7-2 to TRBJ2-3, with TRBD1 matching over 11 bases. The germline CDR1 and CDR2 sequences are SGHTA and FQGNSA. The CDR3 sequence is 17 residues long. V was pared by 3 bases and J by 3 bases, with 8 bases of the junction left unmatched. CDR3 nucleotides: TGTGCCAGCAGCTTGATCGGGACAGGGGGAGGGACAGATACGCAGTATTTT. Translating it yields CASSLIGTGGGTDTQYF.

This chain uses TRBV4-3 with TRBJ2-1, with D perhaps matching TRBD2 (6 bases). The germline V and J ends were trimmed by 3 bases and 2 bases, with 11 bases remaining between them. Germline assignment: CDR1 LGHNA and CDR2 YSLEER. The CDR3 runs to 15 residues. The CDR3: CASSQAGWPYNEQFF. The CDR3 coding sequence is TGCGCCAGCAGCCAGGCGGGGTGGCCCTACAATGAGCAGTTCTTC.

This clonotype was seen ten or more times. This chain links TRBV6-6 with TRBJ2-5; TRBD1 aligns across 8 bases. Per germline, CDR1 MNHNY and CDR2 SVGAGI (reference sequence). Unmatched junction bases numbered 8, after V lost 7 bases and J lost 4 bases. This CDR3 has 14 amino acids. The CDR3 region has the DNA TGTGCCAGCACCCAGGACAGGGTTCGAGAGACCCAGTACTTC. Its protein is CASTQDRVRETQYF.

Many counts were recorded for this clonotype. This sequence joins TRBV7-2 and TRBJ2-5; D unresolved. CDR3 length: 12 amino acids. Between the trimmed V and J ends, which lost 5 bases and 0 bases, there was a span of 4 bases. Germline CDR1 SGHTA, CDR2 FQGNSA. The CDR3 nucleotides read TGTGCCAGCAGCGGGTACCAAGAGACCCAGTACTTC. Its translation is CASSGYQETQYF. Looking up the rest from reference TRBV7-2 and TRBJ2-5 gives the full variable domain: GAGVSQSPSNKVTEKGKDVELRCDPISGHTALYWYRQSLGQGLEFLIYFQGNSAPDKSGLPSDRFSAERTGGSVSTLTIQRTQQEDSAVYLCASSGYQETQYFGPGTRLLVL.

The rearrangement uses TRBV5-1 and TRBJ2-1; D is possibly TRBD2 (6 bases). The germline CDR1 and CDR2 sequences are SGHRS and YFSETQ. Trimming left V 4 bases short and J 9 bases short, with 11 bases between. The length of the CDR3 is 12 residues. CDR3 bases: TGCGCCAGCAGCCCGGCGGGGACTGAGCAGTTCTTC. Protein: CASSPAGTEQFF.

This clonotype was seen at least ten times. The chain is built from TRBV28 and TRBJ2-1; 10 positions match TRBD1. The CDR3 loop spans 16 amino acids. J gave up 9 bases and V 7 bases, and 15 bases lay outside the gene matches. Germline V lookup: CDR1 MDHEN, CDR2 SYDVKM. CDR3 residues: CASISAGTGEHGEQFF. The CDR3 DNA sequence: TGTGCCAGCATCTCAGCGGGGACAGGGGAACACGGTGAGCAGTTCTTC. Drawing the rest from reference TRBV28 and TRBJ2-1, the complete variable domain is DVKVTQSSRYLVKRTGEKVFLECVQDMDHENMFWYRQDPGLGLRLIYFSYDVKMKEKGDIPEGYSVSREKKERFSLILESASTNQTSMYLCASISAGTGEHGEQFFGPGTRLTVL.

This clonotype was observed many times. The V and J genes are TRBV20-1 and TRBJ1-5; 7 bases match TRBD1. The CDR3 contains 18 residues. Germline V gives CDR1 DFQATT, CDR2 SNEGSKA (reference sequence). The V segment lost 2 bases and the J segment 1 base; nucleotides outside the gene matches: 14. The CDR3 region is CSARTPGGEGVSNQPQHF. Written as DNA, the CDR3 is TGCAGTGCTAGAACCCCAGGGGGGGAGGGGGTGAGCAATCAGCCCCAGCATTTT.

This clonotype appeared many times. This rearrangement joins TRBV19 to TRBJ1-1; D not resolved. Looked up from germline, CDR1 is LNHDA and CDR2 is SQIVND (reference sequence). Trimming took 4 bases from V and 8 from J, leaving 8 bases between them. The CDR3 has 11 amino acids. In DNA, the CDR3 is TGTGCCAGTAGTAAGCTTCACGAAGCTTTCTTT. Protein sequence: CASSKLHEAFF.